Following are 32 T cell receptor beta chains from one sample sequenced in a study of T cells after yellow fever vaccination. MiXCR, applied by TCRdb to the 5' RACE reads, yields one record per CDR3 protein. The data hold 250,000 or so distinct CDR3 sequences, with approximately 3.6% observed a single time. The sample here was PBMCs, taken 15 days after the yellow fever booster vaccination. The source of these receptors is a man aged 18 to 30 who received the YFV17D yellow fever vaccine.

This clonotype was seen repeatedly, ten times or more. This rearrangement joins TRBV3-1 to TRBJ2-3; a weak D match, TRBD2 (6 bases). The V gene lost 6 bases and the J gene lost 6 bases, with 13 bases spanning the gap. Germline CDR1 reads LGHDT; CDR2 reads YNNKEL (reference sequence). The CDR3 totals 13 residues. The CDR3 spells CASREGSVDTQYF. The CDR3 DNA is TGTGCCAGCAGGGAGGGGTCGGTGGATACGCAGTATTTT.

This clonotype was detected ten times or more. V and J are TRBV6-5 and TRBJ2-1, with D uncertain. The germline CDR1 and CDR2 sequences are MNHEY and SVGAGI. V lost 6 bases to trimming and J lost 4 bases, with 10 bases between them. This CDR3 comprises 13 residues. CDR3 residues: CASRAVGYNEQFF. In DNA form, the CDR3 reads TGTGCCAGCAGGGCGGTGGGGTACAATGAGCAGTTCTTC.

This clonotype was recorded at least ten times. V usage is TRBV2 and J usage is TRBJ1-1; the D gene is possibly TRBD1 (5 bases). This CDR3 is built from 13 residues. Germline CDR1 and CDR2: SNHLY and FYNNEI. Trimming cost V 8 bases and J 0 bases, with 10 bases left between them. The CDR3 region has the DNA TGTGCCAGCCCAACAGGCATGAACACTGAAGCTTTCTTT. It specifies CASPTGMNTEAFF. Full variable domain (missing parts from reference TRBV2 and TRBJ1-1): EPEVTQTPSHQVTQMGQEVILRCVPISNHLYFYWYRQILGQKVEFLVSFYNNEISEKSEIFDDQFSVERPDGSNFTLKIRSTKLEDSAMYFCASPTGMNTEAFFGQGTRLTVV.

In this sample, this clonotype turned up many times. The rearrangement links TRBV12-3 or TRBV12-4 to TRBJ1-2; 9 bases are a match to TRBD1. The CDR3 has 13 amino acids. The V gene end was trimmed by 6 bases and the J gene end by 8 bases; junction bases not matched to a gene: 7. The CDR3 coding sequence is TGTGCCAGCAGACGACAGGGGGTAGAAGGCTACACCTTC. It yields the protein CASRRQGVEGYTF.

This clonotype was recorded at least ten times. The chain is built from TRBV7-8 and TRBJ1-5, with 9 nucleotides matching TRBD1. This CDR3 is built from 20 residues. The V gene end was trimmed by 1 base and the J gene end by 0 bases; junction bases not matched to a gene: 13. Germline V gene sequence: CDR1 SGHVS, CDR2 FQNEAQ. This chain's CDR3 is CASSLDGDRALHYSNQPQHF. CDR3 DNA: TGTGCCAGCAGCTTAGACGGGGACAGGGCCCTTCATTATAGCAATCAGCCCCAGCATTTT.

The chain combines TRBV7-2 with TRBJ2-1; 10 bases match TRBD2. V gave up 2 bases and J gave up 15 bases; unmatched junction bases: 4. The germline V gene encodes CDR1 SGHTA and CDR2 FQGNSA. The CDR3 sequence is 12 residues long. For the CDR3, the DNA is TGTGCCAGCAGCTTACTAGCGGGGGTACTGTTCTTC. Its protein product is CASSLLAGVLFF.

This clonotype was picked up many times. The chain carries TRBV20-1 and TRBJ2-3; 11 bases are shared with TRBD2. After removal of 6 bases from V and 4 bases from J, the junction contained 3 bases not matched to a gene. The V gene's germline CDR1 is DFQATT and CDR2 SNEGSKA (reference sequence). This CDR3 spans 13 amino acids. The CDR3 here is CSAPGLAADTQYF. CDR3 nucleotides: TGCAGTGCCCCGGGACTAGCGGCAGATACGCAGTATTTT.

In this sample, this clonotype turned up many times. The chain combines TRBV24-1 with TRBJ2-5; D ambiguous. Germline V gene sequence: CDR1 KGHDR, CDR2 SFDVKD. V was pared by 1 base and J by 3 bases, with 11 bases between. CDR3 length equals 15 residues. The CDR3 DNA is TGTGCCACCAGTGATTTACAAGGTGCCGAAGAGACCCAGTACTTC. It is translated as CATSDLQGAEETQYF.

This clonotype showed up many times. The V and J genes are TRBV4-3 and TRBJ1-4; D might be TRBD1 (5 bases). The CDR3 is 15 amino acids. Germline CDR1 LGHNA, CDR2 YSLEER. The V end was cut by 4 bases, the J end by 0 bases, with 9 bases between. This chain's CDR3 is CASSRQGATNEKLFF. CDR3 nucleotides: TGCGCCAGCAGCCGACAAGGGGCAACTAATGAAAAACTGTTTTTT.

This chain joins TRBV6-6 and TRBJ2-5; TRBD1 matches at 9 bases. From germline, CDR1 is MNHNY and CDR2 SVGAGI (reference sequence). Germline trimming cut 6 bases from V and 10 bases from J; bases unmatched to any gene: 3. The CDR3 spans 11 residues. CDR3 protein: CASRRQGGQYF. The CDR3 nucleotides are TGTGCCAGCAGGAGACAGGGGGGCCAGTACTTC.

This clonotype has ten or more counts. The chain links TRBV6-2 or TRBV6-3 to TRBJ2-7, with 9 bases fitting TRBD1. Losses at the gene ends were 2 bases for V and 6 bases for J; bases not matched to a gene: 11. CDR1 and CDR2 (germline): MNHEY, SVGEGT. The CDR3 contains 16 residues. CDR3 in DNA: TGTGCCAGCAGTTACAGGTATACAGGGGGCCAGTCCGAGCAGTACTTC. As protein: CASSYRYTGGQSEQYF.

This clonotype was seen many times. In DNA form, the CDR3 reads TGTGCCAGCAGTTTATCAGGACAGGGAGAGCAGTACGTC. Translating it yields CASSLSGQGEQYV. The gene calls are TRBV3-1 and TRBJ2-7; 8 bases are a match to TRBD1. V trimming: 6 bases; J trimming: 7 bases; junction bases outside the gene matches: 8. Looked up from germline, CDR1 is LGHDT and CDR2 is YNNKEL (reference sequence). This CDR3 comprises 13 residues.

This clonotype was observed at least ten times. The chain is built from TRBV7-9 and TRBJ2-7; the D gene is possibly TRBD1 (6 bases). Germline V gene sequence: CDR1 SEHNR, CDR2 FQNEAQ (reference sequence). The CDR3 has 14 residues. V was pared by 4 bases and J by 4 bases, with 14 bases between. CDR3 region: CASSSPRRGYEQYV. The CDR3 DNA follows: TGTGCCAGCAGCTCCCCCCGCAGGGGATACGAGCAGTACGTC.

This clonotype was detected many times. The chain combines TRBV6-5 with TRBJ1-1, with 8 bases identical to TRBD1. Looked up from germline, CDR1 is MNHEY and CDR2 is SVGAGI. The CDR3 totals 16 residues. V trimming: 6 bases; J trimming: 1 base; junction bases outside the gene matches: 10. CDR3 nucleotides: TGTGCCAGCAGGACTAACACCGGGACAGGGAACACTGAAGCTTTCTTT. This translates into CASRTNTGTGNTEAFF.

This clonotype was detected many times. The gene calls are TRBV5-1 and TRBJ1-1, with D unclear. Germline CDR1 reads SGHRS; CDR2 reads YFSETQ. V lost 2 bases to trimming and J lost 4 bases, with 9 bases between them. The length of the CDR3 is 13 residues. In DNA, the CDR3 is TGCGCCAGCAGCTTCTCCGGGTCCACTGAAGCTTTCTTT. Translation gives CASSFSGSTEAFF. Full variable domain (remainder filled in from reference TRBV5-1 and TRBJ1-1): KAGVTQTPRYLIKTRGQQVTLSCSPISGHRSVSWYQQTPGQGLQFLFEYFSETQRNKGNFPGRFSGRQFSNSRSEMNVSTLELGDSALYLCASSFSGSTEAFFGQGTRLTVV.

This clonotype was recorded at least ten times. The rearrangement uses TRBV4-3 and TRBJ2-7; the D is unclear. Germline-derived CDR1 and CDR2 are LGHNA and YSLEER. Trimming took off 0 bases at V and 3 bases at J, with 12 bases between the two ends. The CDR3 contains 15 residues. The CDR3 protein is CASSQEVGLGYEQYF. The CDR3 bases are TGCGCCAGCAGCCAAGAGGTAGGCCTCGGCTACGAGCAGTACTTC.

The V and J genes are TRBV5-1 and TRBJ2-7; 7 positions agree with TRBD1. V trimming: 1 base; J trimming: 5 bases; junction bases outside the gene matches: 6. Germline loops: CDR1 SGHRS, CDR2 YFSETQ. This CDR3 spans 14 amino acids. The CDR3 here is CASSLSRDRHEQYF. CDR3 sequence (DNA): TGCGCCAGCAGCTTGTCCCGGGACAGACACGAGCAGTACTTC. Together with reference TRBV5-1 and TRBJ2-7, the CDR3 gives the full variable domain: KAGVTQTPRYLIKTRGQQVTLSCSPISGHRSVSWYQQTPGQGLQFLFEYFSETQRNKGNFPGRFSGRQFSNSRSEMNVSTLELGDSALYLCASSLSRDRHEQYFGPGTRLTVT.

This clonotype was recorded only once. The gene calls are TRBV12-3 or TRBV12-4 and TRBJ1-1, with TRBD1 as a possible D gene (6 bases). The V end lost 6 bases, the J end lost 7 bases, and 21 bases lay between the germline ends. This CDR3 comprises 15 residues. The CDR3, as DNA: TGTGCCAGCAGACCCGTACTCACAGGGATGAGTGAAGCTTTCTTT. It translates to CASRPVLTGMSEAFF.

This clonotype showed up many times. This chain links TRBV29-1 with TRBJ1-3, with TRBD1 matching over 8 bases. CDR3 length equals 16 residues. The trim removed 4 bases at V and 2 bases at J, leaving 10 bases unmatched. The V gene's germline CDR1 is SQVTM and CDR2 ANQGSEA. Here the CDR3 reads CSVASRGLGAGNTIYF. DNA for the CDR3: TGCAGCGTTGCCAGCAGGGGGCTTGGCGCTGGAAACACCATATATTTT.

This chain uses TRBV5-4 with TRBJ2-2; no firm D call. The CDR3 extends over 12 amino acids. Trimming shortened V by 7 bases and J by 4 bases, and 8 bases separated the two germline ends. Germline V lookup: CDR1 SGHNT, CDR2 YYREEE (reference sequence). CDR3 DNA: TGTGCCAGCTGCCCGAGCACCGGGGAGCTGTTTTTT. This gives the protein CASCPSTGELFF.

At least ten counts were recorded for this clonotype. CDR3 coding DNA: TGTGCCAGCAGCGCCGCGGGGGGGGCAGATACGCAGTATTTT. This codes for CASSAAGGADTQYF. The V and J genes are TRBV5-4 and TRBJ2-3; the match to TRBD2 covers 9 bases. The CDR3 runs 14 residues. The germline CDR1 and CDR2 sequences are SGHNT and YYREEE (reference sequence). After removal of 4 bases from V and 4 bases from J, the junction contained 4 bases not matched to a gene.

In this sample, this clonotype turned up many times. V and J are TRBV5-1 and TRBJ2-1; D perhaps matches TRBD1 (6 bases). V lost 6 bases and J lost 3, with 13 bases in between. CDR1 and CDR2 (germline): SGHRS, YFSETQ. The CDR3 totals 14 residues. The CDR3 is CASTLGTRYNEQFF. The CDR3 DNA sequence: TGCGCCAGCACCCTGGGGACACGCTACAATGAGCAGTTCTTC.

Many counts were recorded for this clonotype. The CDR3 loop is CSVPNIPGPYNEQFF. The DNA of the CDR3 is TGCAGCGTGCCCAATATCCCGGGTCCCTACAATGAGCAGTTCTTC. This rearrangement joins TRBV29-1 to TRBJ2-1; D call uncertain. The V end lost 6 bases, the J end lost 2 bases, and 17 bases lay between the germline ends. Germline CDR1 reads SQVTM; CDR2 reads ANQGSEA. The CDR3 loop spans 15 amino acids.

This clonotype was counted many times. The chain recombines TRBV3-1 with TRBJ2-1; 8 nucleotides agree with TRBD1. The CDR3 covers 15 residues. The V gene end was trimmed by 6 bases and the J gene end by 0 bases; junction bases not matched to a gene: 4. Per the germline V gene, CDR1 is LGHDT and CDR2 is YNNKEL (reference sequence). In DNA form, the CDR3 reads TGTGCCAGCAGTCCTCAGGGGGCCTCCTACAATGAGCAGTTCTTC. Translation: CASSPQGASYNEQFF.

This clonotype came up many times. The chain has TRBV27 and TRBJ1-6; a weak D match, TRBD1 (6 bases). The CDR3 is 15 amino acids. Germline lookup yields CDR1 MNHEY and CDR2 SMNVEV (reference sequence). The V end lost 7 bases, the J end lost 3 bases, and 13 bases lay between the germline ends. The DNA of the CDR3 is TGTGCCAGCAAGGTAACAGGGAACTATAATTCACCCCTCCACTTT. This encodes CASKVTGNYNSPLHF.

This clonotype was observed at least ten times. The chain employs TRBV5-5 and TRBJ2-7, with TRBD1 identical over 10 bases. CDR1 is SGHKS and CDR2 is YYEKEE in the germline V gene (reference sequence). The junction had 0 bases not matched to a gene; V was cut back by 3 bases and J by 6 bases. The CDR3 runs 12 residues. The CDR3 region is CASSWTGGEQYF. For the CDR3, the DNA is TGTGCCAGCAGCTGGACAGGGGGCGAGCAGTACTTC.

CDR3 in amino acids: CASSFEIAGAAVQYF. Here the CDR3 DNA reads TGTGCCAGCAGCTTCGAGATAGCGGGGGCTGCCGTGCAGTACTTC. This chain links TRBV7-2 with TRBJ2-7; 9 bases are a match to TRBD2. This CDR3 has 15 residues. V lost 3 bases and J lost 9; bases outside the gene matches: 12. Germline V gene sequence: CDR1 SGHTA, CDR2 FQGNSA.

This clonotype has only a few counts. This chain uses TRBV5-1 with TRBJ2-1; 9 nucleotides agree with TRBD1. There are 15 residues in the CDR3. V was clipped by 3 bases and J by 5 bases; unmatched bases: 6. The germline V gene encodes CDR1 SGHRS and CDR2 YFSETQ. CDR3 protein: CASSSPGQGHNEQFF. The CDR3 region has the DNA TGCGCCAGCAGCTCCCCGGGACAGGGACACAATGAGCAGTTCTTC.

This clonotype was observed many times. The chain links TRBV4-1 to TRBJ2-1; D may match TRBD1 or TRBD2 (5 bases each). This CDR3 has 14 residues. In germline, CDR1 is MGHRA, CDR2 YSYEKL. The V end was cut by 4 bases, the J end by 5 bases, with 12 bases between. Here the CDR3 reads CASSPGRVNNEQFF. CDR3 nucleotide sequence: TGCGCCAGCAGCCCGGGACGGGTTAACAATGAGCAGTTCTTC.

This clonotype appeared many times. The CDR3 loop reads CASSLGRAQETQYF. The CDR3 DNA follows: TGTGCCAGCAGCTTGGGCAGAGCCCAAGAGACCCAGTACTTC. This chain uses TRBV5-4 with TRBJ2-5; D is ambiguous. The CDR3 length is 14 residues. V was cut by 0 bases and J by 1 base, with 7 bases left in between. Germline V gene data show CDR1 as SGHNT and CDR2 as YYREEE (reference sequence).

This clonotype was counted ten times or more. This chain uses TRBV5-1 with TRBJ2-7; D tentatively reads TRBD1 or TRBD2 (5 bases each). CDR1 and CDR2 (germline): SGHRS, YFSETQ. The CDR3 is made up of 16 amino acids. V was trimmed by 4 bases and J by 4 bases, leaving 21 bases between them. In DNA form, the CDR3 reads TGCGCCAGCAGCCCCTCCGGGACGGGGAATTCATACGAGCAGTACGTC. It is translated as CASSPSGTGNSYEQYV.

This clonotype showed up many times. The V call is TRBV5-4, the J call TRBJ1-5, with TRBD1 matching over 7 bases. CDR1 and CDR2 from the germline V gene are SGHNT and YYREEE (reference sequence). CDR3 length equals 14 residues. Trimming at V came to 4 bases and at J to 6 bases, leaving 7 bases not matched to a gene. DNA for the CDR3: TGTGCCAGCAGCCAAGGGGGCGCGGGTCAGCCCCAGCATTTT. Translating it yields CASSQGGAGQPQHF.